This T cell receptor (beta chain) is from a study of cytomegalovirus exposure and HLA in healthy donors. PCR primers comprised 60 Vbeta and 13 Jbeta primers. Generated by immunoSEQ multiplex PCR, the TCRdb table keeps only in-frame clones and is missing some. Among roughly 120,000 clones listed, just over 15% were seen once. This clone has just a few counts. The sequencing input was PBMCs. The origin of this receptor is a woman aged 18 to 35 in good health and CMV-seronegative.

The CDR3 loop is CASSLRGLALDTQYF. CDR3 in DNA: TGCGCCAGCAGCCTACGGGGACTAGCGTTGGATACGCAGTATTTT. The J gene is TRBJ2-3, the V gene TRBV5-1, with 10 bases aligning to TRBD2. V trimming: 4 bases; J trimming: 6 bases; junction bases outside the gene matches: 8. Germline V gene data show CDR1 as SGHRS and CDR2 as YFSETQ. The CDR3 extends over 15 amino acids.